This TCR beta chain derives from a study of T cell repertoires in cytomegalovirus infection. V lost 0 bases, J lost 5 bases, and 6 bases stayed unmatched. Germline-derived CDR1 and CDR2 are SGHRS and YFSETQ. CDR3 length: 16 residues. Remarks on this clonotype: The target antigen is unknown.

MiXCR was run by TCRdb on the reads, yielding one entry per CDR3 protein. The sample holds hundreds of thousands of distinct CDR3 sequences; about 31% are singletons and the top ten take under 15%. This sequence joins TRBV5-1 and TRBJ2-7, with TRBD1 matching 12 bases. Sample: cultured CD8+ T cells from PBMCs, taken from culture after CMV antigen stimulation. The origin of this receptor is a human donor in good health (CMV status not recorded). Some clones in this sample may be carry-over from other donors' samples. The CDR3 is CASSLVGQGAFDEQYF. DNA of the CDR3: TGCGCCAGCAGCTTGGTGGGACAGGGGGCTTTCGACGAGCAGTACTTC.